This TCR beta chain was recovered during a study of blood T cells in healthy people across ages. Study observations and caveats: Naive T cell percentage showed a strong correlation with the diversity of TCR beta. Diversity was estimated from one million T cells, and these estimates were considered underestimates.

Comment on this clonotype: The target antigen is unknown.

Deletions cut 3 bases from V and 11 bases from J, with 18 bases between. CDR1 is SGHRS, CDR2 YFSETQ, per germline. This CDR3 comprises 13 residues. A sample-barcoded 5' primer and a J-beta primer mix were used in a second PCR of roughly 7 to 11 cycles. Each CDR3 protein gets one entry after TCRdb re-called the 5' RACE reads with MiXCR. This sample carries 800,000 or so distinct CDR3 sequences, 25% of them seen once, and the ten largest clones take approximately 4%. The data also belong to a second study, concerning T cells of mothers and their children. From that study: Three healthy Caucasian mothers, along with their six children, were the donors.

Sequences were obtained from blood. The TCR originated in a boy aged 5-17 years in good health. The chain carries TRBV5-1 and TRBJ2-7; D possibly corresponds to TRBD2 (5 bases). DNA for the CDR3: TGCGCCAGCAGCTCCGGACTTCTGTCGGTGGAGTACTTC. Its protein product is CASSSGLLSVEYF.